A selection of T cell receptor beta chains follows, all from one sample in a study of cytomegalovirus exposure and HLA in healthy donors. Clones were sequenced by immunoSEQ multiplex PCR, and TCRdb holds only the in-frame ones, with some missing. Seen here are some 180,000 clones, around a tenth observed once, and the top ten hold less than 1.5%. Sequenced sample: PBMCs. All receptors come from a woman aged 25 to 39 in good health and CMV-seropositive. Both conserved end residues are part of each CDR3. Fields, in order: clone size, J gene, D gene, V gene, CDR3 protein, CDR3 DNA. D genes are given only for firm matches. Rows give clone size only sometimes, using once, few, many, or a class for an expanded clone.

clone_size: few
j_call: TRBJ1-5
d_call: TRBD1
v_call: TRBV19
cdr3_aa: CASRGQVNQPQHF
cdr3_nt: TGTGCCAGTAGGGGACAGGTCAATCAGCCCCAGCATTTT

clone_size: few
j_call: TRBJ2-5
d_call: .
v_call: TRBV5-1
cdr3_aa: CASRLGSVETQYF
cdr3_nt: TGCGCCAGCAGATTGGGGTCGGTAGAGACCCAGTACTTC

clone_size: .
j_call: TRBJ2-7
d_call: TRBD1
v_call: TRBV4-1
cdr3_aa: CASSHAGQVGSYEQYF
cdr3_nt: TGCGCCAGCAGCCATGCTGGACAGGTTGGGTCCTACGAGCAGTACTTC

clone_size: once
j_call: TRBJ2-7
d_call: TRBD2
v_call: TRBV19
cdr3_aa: CASSLLTQAGYEQYF
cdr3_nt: TGTGCCAGTAGTCTTTTAACGCAAGCGGGATACGAGCAGTACTTC

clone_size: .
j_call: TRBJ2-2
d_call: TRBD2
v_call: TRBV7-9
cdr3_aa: CASSSYSGSGTTGELFF
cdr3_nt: TGTGCCAGCAGCAGTTACAGCGGGAGCGGTACCACCGGGGAGCTGTTTTTT

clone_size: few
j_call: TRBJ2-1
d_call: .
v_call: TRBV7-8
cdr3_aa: CASSSLQGRNEQFF
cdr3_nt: TGTGCCAGCAGCTCCTTACAGGGGAGGAATGAGCAGTTCTTC

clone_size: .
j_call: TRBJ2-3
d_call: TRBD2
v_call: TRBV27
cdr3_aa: CASSLTSADTQYF
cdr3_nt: TGTGCCAGCAGTTTGACTAGCGCAGATACGCAGTATTTT

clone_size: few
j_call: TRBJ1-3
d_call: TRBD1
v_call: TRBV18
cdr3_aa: CASSPPDRAGNTIYF
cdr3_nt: TGTGCCAGCTCACCACCTGACAGGGCTGGAAACACCATATATTTT

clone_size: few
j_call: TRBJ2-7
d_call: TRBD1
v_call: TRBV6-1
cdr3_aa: CASSVRDRPYEQYF
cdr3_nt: TGTGCCAGCTCAGTAAGGGACAGACCCTACGAGCAGTACTTC

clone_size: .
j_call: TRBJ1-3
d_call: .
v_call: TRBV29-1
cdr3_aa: CSVAQGLGNTIYF
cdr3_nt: TGCAGCGTTGCCCAGGGGCTAGGAAACACCATATATTTT

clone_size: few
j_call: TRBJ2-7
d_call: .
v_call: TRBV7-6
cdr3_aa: CASSLAGSEKGEQYF
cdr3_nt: TGTGCCAGCAGCTTAGCGGGGTCCGAAAAGGGGGAGCAGTACTTC

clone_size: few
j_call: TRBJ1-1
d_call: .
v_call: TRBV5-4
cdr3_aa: CASSLEGGRSEAFF
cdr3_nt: TGTGCCAGCAGCTTGGAGGGGGGGCGGAGTGAAGCTTTCTTT

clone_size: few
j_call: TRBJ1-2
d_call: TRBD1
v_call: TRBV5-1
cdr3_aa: CASSWSGTGVYGYTF
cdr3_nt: TGCGCCAGCAGCTGGTCCGGGACAGGGGTTTATGGCTACACCTTC

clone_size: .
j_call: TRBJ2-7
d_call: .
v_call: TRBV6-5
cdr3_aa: CASSYSYVVVTEQYF
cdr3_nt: TGTGCCAGCAGTTACTCGTACGTAGTAGTGACTGAGCAGTACTTC

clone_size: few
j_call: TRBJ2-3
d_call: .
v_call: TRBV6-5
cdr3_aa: CASSHDQLPFGTQYF
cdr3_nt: TGTGCCAGCAGTCACGACCAACTACCTTTTGGGACGCAGTATTTT

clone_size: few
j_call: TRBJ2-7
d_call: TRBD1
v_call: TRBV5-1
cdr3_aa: CASSLAPGGSYEQYF
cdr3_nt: TGCGCCAGCAGCTTGGCTCCAGGGGGCTCCTACGAGCAGTACTTC

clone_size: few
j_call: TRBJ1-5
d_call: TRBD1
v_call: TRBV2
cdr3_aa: CASSEARGTGSGQPQHF
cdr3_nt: TGTGCCAGCAGTGAAGCGCGTGGGACAGGGTCAGGTCAGCCCCAGCATTTT

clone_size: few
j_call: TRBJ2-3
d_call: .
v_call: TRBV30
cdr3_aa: CAWISGADTQYF
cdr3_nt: TGTGCCTGGATAAGCGGTGCAGATACGCAGTATTTT

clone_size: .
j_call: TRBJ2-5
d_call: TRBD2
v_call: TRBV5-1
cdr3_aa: CASSWGLAGGQETQYF
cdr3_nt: TGCGCCAGCAGCTGGGGACTAGCGGGAGGGCAAGAGACCCAGTACTTC

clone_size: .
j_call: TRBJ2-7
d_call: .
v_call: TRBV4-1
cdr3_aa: CASSQFEGSYEQYF
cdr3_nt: TGCGCCAGCAGCCAATTCGAGGGCTCCTACGAGCAGTACTTC

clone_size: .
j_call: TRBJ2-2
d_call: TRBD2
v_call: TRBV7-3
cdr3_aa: CASSRLAGGQGTGELFF
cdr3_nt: TGTGCCAGCAGCCGTCTAGCGGGAGGCCAAGGCACCGGGGAGCTGTTTTTT

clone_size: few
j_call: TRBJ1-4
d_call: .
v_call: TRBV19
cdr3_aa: CASSAYFATNEKLFF
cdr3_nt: TGTGCCAGTAGTGCCTACTTTGCAACTAATGAAAAACTGTTTTTT

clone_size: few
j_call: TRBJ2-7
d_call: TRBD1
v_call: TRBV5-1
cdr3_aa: CASSPLGQAAYEQYF
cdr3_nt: TGCGCCAGCAGCCCACTCGGACAGGCGGCCTACGAGCAGTACTTC

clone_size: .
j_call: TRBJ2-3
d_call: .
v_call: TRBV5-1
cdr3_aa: CASSRTADTDTQYF
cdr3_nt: TGCGCCAGCAGCCGAACGGCGGACACAGATACGCAGTATTTT

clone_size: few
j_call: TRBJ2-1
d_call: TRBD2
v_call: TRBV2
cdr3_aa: CASSEVGTSGRDEQFF
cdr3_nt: TGTGCCAGCAGTGAAGTAGGGACTAGCGGGAGGGACGAGCAGTTCTTC

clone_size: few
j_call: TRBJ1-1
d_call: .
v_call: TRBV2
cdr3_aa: CASEGGEHSNTEAFF
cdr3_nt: TGTGCCAGCGAGGGAGGGGAACACTCGAACACTGAAGCTTTCTTT

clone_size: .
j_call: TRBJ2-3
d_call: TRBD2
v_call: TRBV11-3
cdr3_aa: CASSPGRTASGRNGTDTQYF
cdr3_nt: TGTGCCAGCAGCCCAGGGAGAACGGCTAGCGGGAGGAATGGCACAGATACGCAGTATTTT

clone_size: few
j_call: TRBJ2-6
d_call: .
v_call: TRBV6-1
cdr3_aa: CASSEAALSSGANVLTF
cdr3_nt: TGTGCCAGCAGTGAAGCCGCATTGAGCTCTGGGGCCAACGTCCTGACTTTC

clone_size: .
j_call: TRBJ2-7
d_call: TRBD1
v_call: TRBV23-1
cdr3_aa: CASSHSDRLTPYEQYF
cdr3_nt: TGCGCCAGCAGTCATTCGGACAGGCTAACTCCCTACGAGCAGTACTTC

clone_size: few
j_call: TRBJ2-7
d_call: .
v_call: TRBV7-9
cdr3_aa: CASSLANGGVYF
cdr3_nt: TGTGCCAGCAGCTTAGCGAATGGAGGCGTGTACTTC

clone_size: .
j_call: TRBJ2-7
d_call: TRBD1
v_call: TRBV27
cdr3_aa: CASSWTGLSYEQYF
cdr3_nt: TGTGCCAGCAGTTGGACAGGACTCTCCTACGAGCAGTACTTC

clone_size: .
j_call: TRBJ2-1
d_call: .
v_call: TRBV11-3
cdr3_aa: CASSLGRLADEQFF
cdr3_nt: TGTGCCAGCAGCTTAGGGCGGCTAGCAGATGAGCAGTTCTTC

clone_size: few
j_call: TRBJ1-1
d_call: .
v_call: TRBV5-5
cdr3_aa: CASSLLSGNTEAFF
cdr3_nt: TGTGCCAGCAGCTTGTTATCGGGGAACACTGAAGCTTTCTTT

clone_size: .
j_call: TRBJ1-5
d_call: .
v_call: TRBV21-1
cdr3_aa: CASSSQYAGGYLSNQPQHF
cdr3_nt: TGTGCCAGCAGCAGCCAGTATGCAGGGGGCTATCTAAGCAATCAGCCCCAGCATTTT

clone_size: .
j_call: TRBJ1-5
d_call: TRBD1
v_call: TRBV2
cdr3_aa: CASSRNRDRGIVGNQPQHF
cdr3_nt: TGTGCCAGCAGCCGAAATCGGGACAGGGGAATAGTAGGCAATCAGCCCCAGCATTTT

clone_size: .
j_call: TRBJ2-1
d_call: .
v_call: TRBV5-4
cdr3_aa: CASSLDSSSYNEQFF
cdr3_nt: TGTGCCAGCAGCTTGGACTCGAGCTCCTACAATGAGCAGTTCTTC

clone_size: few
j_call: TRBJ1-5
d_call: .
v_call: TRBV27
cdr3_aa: CASSLKAGVGQPQHF
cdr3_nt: TGTGCCAGCAGCCTTAAGGCAGGGGTAGGGCAGCCCCAGCATTTT

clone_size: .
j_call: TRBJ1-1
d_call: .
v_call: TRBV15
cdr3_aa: CATSRGTTETYTEAFF
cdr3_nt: TGTGCCACCAGCAGAGGGACGACAGAGACATACACTGAAGCTTTCTTT

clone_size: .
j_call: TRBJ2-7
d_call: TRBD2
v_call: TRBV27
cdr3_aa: CASSLRLAGGNEQYF
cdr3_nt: TGTGCCAGCAGTCTTAGACTAGCGGGAGGCAACGAGCAGTACTTC

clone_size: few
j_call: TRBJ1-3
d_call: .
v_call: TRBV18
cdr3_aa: CASAAGNTIYF
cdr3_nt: TGTGCCAGCGCAGCTGGAAACACCATATATTTT

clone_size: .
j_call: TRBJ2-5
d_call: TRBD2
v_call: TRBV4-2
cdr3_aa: CASSLGTSGSDGVETQYF
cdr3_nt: TGTGCCAGCAGCCTGGGGACTAGCGGGAGTGACGGGGTCGAGACCCAGTACTTC

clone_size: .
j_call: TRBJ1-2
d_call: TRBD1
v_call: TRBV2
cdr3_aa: CASSGGPGGTYGYTF
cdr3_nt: TGTGCCAGCAGTGGGGGGCCAGGGGGGACCTATGGCTACACCTTC

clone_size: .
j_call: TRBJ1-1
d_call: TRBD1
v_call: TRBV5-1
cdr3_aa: CASSLDRQGSNTEAFF
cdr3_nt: TGCGCCAGCAGCTTGGACCGACAGGGATCGAACACTGAAGCTTTCTTT

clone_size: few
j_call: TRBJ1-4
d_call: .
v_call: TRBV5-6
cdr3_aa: CASSLRVTNEKLFF
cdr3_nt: TGTGCCAGCAGCCTCAGGGTAACTAATGAAAAACTGTTTTTT

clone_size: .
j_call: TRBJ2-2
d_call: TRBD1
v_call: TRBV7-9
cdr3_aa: CASSILTGWTGELFF
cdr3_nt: TGTGCCAGCAGCATACTGACAGGGTGGACCGGGGAGCTGTTTTTT

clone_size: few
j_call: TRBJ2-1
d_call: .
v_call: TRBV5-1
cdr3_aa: CASSTSTGHEQFF
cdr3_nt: TGCGCCAGCAGCACCAGCACAGGGCATGAGCAGTTCTTC

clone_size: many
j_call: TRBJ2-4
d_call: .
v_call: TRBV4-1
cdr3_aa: CASSQERSDIQYF
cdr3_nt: TGCGCCAGCAGCCAAGAACGGTCCGACATTCAGTACTTC

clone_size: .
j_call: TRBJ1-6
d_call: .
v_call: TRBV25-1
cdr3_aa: CASSDRRSNSPLHF
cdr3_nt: TGTGCCAGCAGTGACCGGAGGAGTAATTCACCCCTCCACTTT

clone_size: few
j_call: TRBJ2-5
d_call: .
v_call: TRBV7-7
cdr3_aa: CASSLGGGTAETQYF
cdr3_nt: TGTGCCAGCAGCTTAGGGGGCGGGACCGCAGAGACCCAGTACTTC

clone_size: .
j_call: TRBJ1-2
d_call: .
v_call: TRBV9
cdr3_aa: CASSPQVASYGYTF
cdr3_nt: TGTGCCAGCAGCCCACAGGTTGCCTCGTATGGCTACACCTTC

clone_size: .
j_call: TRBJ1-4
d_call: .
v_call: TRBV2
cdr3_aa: CASSDAGDEKLFF
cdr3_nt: TGTGCCAGCAGTGATGCAGGGGATGAAAAACTGTTTTTT